The rows below give T cell receptor beta chains drawn from one sample of a study of early T cells in non-severe SARS-CoV-2 infection. TCRdb recomputed calls from the 5' RACE reads with MiXCR, one row per CDR3 protein. The table lists tens of thousands of distinct CDR3 sequences, approximately 10% of them singletons. The sequencing sample was made of whole blood. The receptors stem from an adult who was a healthcare worker with PCR-confirmed SARS-CoV-2 infection or an uninfected control (not recorded which). Each CDR3 is given with its conserved first and last residue. A D gene is named only where the DNA matches it firmly. Clone size appears in some rows only: once, few, many, or a class for an expanded clone.

clone_size	d_call	v_call	j_call	cdr3_nt	cdr3_aa
few	TRBD1	TRBV18	TRBJ2-1	TGTGCCAGCTCAGGGACAGCAGTAACCTACAATGAGCAGTTCTTC	CASSGTAVTYNEQFF
few	-	TRBV28	TRBJ2-6	TGTGCCAGCAAGGTGGGCCCTGGGGCCAACGTCCTGACTTTC	CASKVGPGANVLTF
-	TRBD2	TRBV6-6	TRBJ2-2	TGTGCCAGCAGTTACTCCCGACCAGCGGGAGGGGCCGGGGAGCTGTTTTTT	CASSYSRPAGGAGELFF
few	-	TRBV18	TRBJ2-1	TGTGCCAGCTCACCAGGAGGTCCGCTTTTCTTC	CASSPGGPLFF
few	TRBD2	TRBV4-3	TRBJ2-1	TGCGCCAGCAGCCAGGTCCAAGGGCTAGCGGGAGTACATGAGCAGTTCTTC	CASSQVQGLAGVHEQFF
-	TRBD2	TRBV3-1	TRBJ2-3	TGTGCCAGCAGCCCTGGGCGGGAGCGGGAAGATACGCAGTATTTT	CASSPGREREDTQYF
-	-	TRBV27	TRBJ1-1	TGTGCCACCCGTCCTGGGGGGCTAACTGAAGCTTTCTTT	CATRPGGLTEAFF
few	TRBD1	TRBV10-3	TRBJ2-1	TGTGCCATCAGTCCCAGACAGGGAAACAATGAGCAGTTCTTC	CAISPRQGNNEQFF
few	TRBD2	TRBV20-1	TRBJ2-7	TGCAGTGCTAGCCCCCCGGGACTAGCGGGAGGTGCCTACGAGCAGTACTTC	CSASPPGLAGGAYEQYF
few	TRBD1	TRBV2	TRBJ2-6	TGTGCCAGCAGTGAACCGGGACAGGGGATGTCTGGGGCCAACGTCCTGACTTTC	CASSEPGQGMSGANVLTF
many	-	TRBV7-9	TRBJ1-2	TGTGCCAGCAGCTTAGTGGTTTCTGAGCGTGGCTACACCTTC	CASSLVVSERGYTF
many	-	TRBV27	TRBJ1-5	TGTGCCAGCAGTTTTCTCGGTCAGCCCCAGCATTTT	CASSFLGQPQHF
few	-	TRBV12-2	TRBJ2-5	TGTGCAAGTCGCTTAGCAACCTACGGAGAATTACAAGAGACCCAGTACTTC	CASRLATYGELQETQYF
-	-	TRBV11-2	TRBJ1-1	TGTGCCAGCAGTCTCCAGCCGACGGTGATGAACACTGAAGCTTTCTTT	CASSLQPTVMNTEAFF
many	-	TRBV3-1	TRBJ2-2	TGTGCCAGCAGCCAACAGGGCGGTGGGGAGCTGTTTTTT	CASSQQGGGELFF
-	-	TRBV5-5	TRBJ1-4	TGTGCCAGCAGCTTCGGACGGGTAACTAATGAAAAACTGTTTTTT	CASSFGRVTNEKLFF
few	TRBD1	TRBV2	TRBJ1-5	TGTGCCAGCAGTGGGACAGGGGGTAATCAGCCCCAGCATTTT	CASSGTGGNQPQHF
-	TRBD2	TRBV9	TRBJ2-3	TGTGCCAGCAGCGTAGCGGCTCTAGCGGGACCAGATACGCAGTATTTT	CASSVAALAGPDTQYF
many	TRBD1	TRBV6-6	TRBJ1-3	TGTGCCAGCAGTTGGACAGGAGGAACGAATCTGGGAAACACCATATATTTT	CASSWTGGTNLGNTIYF
many	-	TRBV7-2	TRBJ2-7	TGTGCCAGCAGCTTATCGTTCTACGAGCAGTACTTC	CASSLSFYEQYF
-	TRBD2	TRBV20-1	TRBJ2-2	TGCAGTGCTAGGGGACTAGCGGGCACCGGGGAGCTGTTTTTT	CSARGLAGTGELFF
many	TRBD2	TRBV2	TRBJ2-3	TGTGCCAGCAGTCGCGGGAGCGGGGATACGCAGTATTTT	CASSRGSGDTQYF
-	TRBD1	TRBV5-4	TRBJ2-1	TGTGCCAGCAGCCACCGACAGGGTGGTCGGAATGAGCAGTTCTTC	CASSHRQGGRNEQFF
-	-	TRBV5-4	TRBJ2-7	TGTGCCAGCAGCTTTGACTCTAGCGAGCAGTACTTC	CASSFDSSEQYF
-	TRBD1	TRBV10-1	TRBJ2-1	TGCGCCAGCAGAGGGGACAGATACAATGAGCAGTTCTTC	CASRGDRYNEQFF
-	TRBD2	TRBV28	TRBJ2-7	TGTGCCAGCATCCGACAGGGACTAGCACACGAGCAGTACTTC	CASIRQGLAHEQYF
-	TRBD2	TRBV20-1	TRBJ2-7	TGCAGTGCTGAGGGGCACGGGACTACCCCCTACGAGCAGTACTTC	CSAEGHGTTPYEQYF
many	-	TRBV19	TRBJ1-2	TGTGCCACGCGACAGGTTCCGAACTATGGCTACACCTTC	CATRQVPNYGYTF
-	-	TRBV14	TRBJ1-6	TGTGCCAGCAGCCAGAACATTGGTTCACCCCTCCACTTT	CASSQNIGSPLHF
many	-	TRBV28	TRBJ2-3	TGTGCCAGCAGCCGAGAAGACAGACTAACAGATACGCAGTATTTT	CASSREDRLTDTQYF
few	-	TRBV5-6	TRBJ1-4	TGTGCCAGCAGCCTGTCCCCCATCCCAACTAATGAAAAACTGTTTTTT	CASSLSPIPTNEKLFF
-	-	TRBV28	TRBJ2-1	TGTGCCAGCAGTTTAAGTCTCGACAATGAGCAGTTCTTC	CASSLSLDNEQFF
few	-	TRBV6-4	TRBJ2-2	TGTGCCAGCAGTGATGGGGGGCACACCGGGGAGCTGTTTTTT	CASSDGGHTGELFF
many	TRBD2	TRBV7-6	TRBJ2-7	TGTGCCAGCAGCTTAGGGGTAGCGGGAGAGCAGTACTTC	CASSLGVAGEQYF
few	TRBD2	TRBV13	TRBJ2-3	TGTGCCAGCAGCTTGCGCCCCCTAGCGGGAGGGCGGGATACGCAGTATTTT	CASSLRPLAGGRDTQYF
many	TRBD1	TRBV14	TRBJ2-7	TGTGCCAGCAGCCCAGGGGGCGAGCAGTACTTC	CASSPGGEQYF
-	-	TRBV29-1	TRBJ1-5	TGCAGCGTTGTACTGGGGCAGGGGCAGCCCCAGCATTTT	CSVVLGQGQPQHF
-	-	TRBV19	TRBJ2-2	TGTGCCAGTAAGAGCCAGCTCATCGGGGAGCTGTTTTTT	CASKSQLIGELFF
many	TRBD1	TRBV6-6	TRBJ1-2	TGTGCCAGCAGTTACGAGACAGGGATAAAAGGCTACACCTTC	CASSYETGIKGYTF
few	-	TRBV6-2/TRBV6-3	TRBJ2-1	TGTGCCAGCAATAACCCCAACTACAATGAGCAGTTCTTC	CASNNPNYNEQFF
many	-	TRBV6-5	TRBJ2-6	TGTGCCAGCAGTTCCACAGGAGTATCTGGGGCCAACGTCCTGACTTTC	CASSSTGVSGANVLTF
-	-	TRBV28	TRBJ2-1	TGTGCCAGCAGTTCCCCCCAATACAATGAGCAGTTCTTC	CASSSPQYNEQFF